One and the same sample provided the 3 T cell receptor beta chains below, sequenced in a study of blood T cell repertoires in COVID-19. Sequenced by immunoSEQ multiplex PCR; TCRdb stores in-frame clones only, minus some. The sample lists roughly 80,000 clones, 78% occurring once. The sample consisted of peripheral blood. Receptors originate from a human donor in a cohort sampled during active COVID-19.

The rearrangement uses TRBV29-1 and TRBJ2-1; 16 bases align to TRBD2. The V and J ends lost 3 bases and 4 bases, in that order; junction bases with no gene match: 3. Germline lookup yields CDR1 SQVTM and CDR2 ANQGSEA. The CDR3 extends over 16 amino acids. For the CDR3, the DNA is TGCAGCGTTGAGGGACTAGCGGGAGGGATGTACAATGAGCAGTTCTTC. This codes for CSVEGLAGGMYNEQFF.

The chain has TRBV6-5 and TRBJ1-1, with TRBD1 matching over 7 bases. V trimming: 6 bases; J trimming: 5 bases; junction bases outside the gene matches: 6. Germline V lookup: CDR1 MNHEY, CDR2 SVGAGI. The CDR3 is made up of 13 amino acids. For the CDR3, the DNA is TGTGCCAGCAGAGGGGGCTGGTGGACTGAAGCTTTCTTT. This gives the protein CASRGGWWTEAFF.

The chain carries TRBV12-5 and TRBJ1-2; 8 nucleotides line up with TRBD1. Germline CDR1 LGHNT, CDR2 FRNRAP. This CDR3 comprises 18 residues. The V segment lost 0 bases and the J segment 6 bases; nucleotides outside the gene matches: 15. CDR3 bases: TGTGCTAGTGGTTTGGTATTGCAGTTTACCCAGGGGGCGGATGGCTACACCTTC. It is translated as CASGLVLQFTQGADGYTF.